The clone carrying this T cell receptor (beta chain) was observed a single time. The antigen is not known. The sample belongs to a study of OX40 agonist ivuxolimab in advanced cancers. Study-level findings and limits: A proportion of nonresponders additionally exhibited low normalized T-cell clonal expansion.

Sequenced by immunoSEQ multiplex PCR; TCRdb stores in-frame clones only, minus some. The data show under 65,000 clones, roughly nine tenths seen once. CDR1 is SGHDN and CDR2 is FVKESK in the germline V gene. V lost 5 bases to trimming and J lost 7 bases; unmatched junction nucleotides: 14. This CDR3 comprises 16 residues. The sequence was collected from an adult with an advanced solid tumor such as melanoma, head and neck, liver or kidney cancer. The rearrangement uses TRBV14 and TRBJ1-2, with 9 bases lining up with TRBD1. The source was CD4+ or CD8+ T cells sorted from blood, collected in a trial of the OX40 agonist ivuxolimab. The CDR3 loop reads CASSGDRVDRVSGYTF. The CDR3, as DNA: TGTGCCAGCAGCGGGGACAGGGTTGATCGTGTTTCTGGCTACACCTTC.